This T cell receptor (beta chain) was identified during a study of OX40 agonist ivuxolimab in advanced cancers. About this clone itself: Its cognate antigen is unknown.

The table came from immunoSEQ multiplex PCR; TCRdb's copy has only in-frame clones and leaves some out. The sample holds 80,000 to 100,000 clones, 94% seen once. Overall study findings and caveats: There was clonal expansion of CD4+ and CD8+ blood T cells by week 6 at 0.1 to 3.0 mg/kg.

Specimen: CD4+ or CD8+ T cells sorted from blood, collected in a trial of the OX40 agonist ivuxolimab. The TCR originated in an adult with an advanced solid tumor such as melanoma, head and neck, liver or kidney cancer.

CDR3 DNA: TGTGCCAGCAGCCGGCTAGCGGGAGGGTACGCCGGGGAGCTGTTTTTT. It is translated as CASSRLAGGYAGELFF. The V call is TRBV7-3, the J call TRBJ2-2, with 12 bases that match TRBD2. The length of the CDR3 is 16 residues. CDR1 SGHTA and CDR2 FQGTGA come from the germline V gene. Losses at the gene ends were 5 bases for V and 6 bases for J; bases not matched to a gene: 7. Combining the CDR3 with reference TRBV7-3 and TRBJ2-2 gives the whole variable domain GAGVSQTPSNKVTEKGKYVELRCDPISGHTALYWYRQSLGQGPEFLIYFQGTGAADDSGLPNDRFFAVRPEGSVSTLKIQRTERGDSAVYLCASSRLAGGYAGELFFGEGSRLTVL.